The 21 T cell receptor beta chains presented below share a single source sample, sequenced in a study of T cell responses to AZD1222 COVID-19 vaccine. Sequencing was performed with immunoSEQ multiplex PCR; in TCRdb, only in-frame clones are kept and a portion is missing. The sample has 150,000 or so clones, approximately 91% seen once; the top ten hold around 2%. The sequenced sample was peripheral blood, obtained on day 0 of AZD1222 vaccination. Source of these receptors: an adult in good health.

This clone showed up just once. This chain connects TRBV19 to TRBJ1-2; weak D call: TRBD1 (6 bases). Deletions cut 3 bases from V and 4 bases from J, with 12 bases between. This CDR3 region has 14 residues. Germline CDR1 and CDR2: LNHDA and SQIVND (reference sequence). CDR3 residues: CASSMEQGLYGYTF. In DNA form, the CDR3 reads TGTGCCAGTAGTATGGAACAGGGCCTCTATGGCTACACCTTC.

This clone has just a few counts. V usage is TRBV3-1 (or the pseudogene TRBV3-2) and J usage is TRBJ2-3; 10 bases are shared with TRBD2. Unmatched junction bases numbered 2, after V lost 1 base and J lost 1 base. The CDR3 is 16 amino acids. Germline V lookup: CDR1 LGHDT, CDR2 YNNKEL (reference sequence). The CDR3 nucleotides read TGTGCCAGCAGCCAAGCTAGCGGGAGTGGCACAGATACGCAGTATTTT. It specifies CASSQASGSGTDTQYF.

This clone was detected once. CDR3 sequence (DNA): TGTGCCAGTCGCCTGGGACAGGAGACAGATACGCAGTATTTT. Encoded protein: CASRLGQETDTQYF. The J gene is TRBJ2-3, the V gene TRBV18, with TRBD1 matching 8 bases. Germline trimming cut 9 bases from V and 3 bases from J; bases unmatched to any gene: 8. The V gene's germline CDR1 is KGHSH and CDR2 LQKENI. The length of the CDR3 is 14 residues. Full variable domain (outside the CDR3, taken from reference TRBV18 and TRBJ2-3): NAGVMQNPRHLVRRRGQEARLRCSPMKGHSHVYWYRQLPEEGLKFMVYLQKENIIDESGMPKERFSAEFPKEGPSILRIQQVVRGDSAAYFCASRLGQETDTQYFGPGTRLTVL.

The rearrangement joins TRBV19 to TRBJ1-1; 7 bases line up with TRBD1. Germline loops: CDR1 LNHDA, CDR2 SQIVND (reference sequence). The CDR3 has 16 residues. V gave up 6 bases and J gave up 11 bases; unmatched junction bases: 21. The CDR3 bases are TGTGCCAGTAGCCCCGCTGGGGACAGCGGAGTCTTAGGGGCTTTCTTT. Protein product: CASSPAGDSGVLGAFF.

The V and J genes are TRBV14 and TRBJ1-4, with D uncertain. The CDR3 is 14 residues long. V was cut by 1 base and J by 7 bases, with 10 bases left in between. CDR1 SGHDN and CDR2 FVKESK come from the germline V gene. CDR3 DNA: TGTGCCAGCAGCCAAGTAGGGTATGGTGAAAAACTGTTTTTT. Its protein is CASSQVGYGEKLFF.

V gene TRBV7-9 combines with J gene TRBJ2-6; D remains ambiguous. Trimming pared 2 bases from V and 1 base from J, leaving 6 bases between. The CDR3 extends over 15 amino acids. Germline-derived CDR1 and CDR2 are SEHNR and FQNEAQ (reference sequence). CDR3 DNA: TGTGCCAGCAGCTTACTGGGATCTGGGGCCAACGTCCTGACTTTC. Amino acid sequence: CASSLLGSGANVLTF.

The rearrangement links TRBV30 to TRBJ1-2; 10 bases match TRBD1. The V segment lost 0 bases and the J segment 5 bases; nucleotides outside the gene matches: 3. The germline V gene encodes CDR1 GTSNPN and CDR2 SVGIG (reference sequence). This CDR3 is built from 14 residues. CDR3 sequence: CAWSVGDRGYGYTF. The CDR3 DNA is TGTGCCTGGAGTGTGGGGGACAGGGGATATGGCTACACCTTC.

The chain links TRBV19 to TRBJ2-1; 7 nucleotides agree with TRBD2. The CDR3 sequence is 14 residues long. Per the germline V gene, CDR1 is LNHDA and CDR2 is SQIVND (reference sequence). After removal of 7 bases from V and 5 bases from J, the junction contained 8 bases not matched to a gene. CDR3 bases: TGTGCCAGTACCATTGCGGGACTACACAATGAGCAGTTCTTC. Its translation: CASTIAGLHNEQFF.

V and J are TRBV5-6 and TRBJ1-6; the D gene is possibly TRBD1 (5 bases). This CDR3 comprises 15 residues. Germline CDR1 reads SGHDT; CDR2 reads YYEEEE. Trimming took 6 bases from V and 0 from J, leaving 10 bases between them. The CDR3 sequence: CASTPGSSYNSPLHF. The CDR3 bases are TGTGCCAGCACCCCAGGGAGCTCCTATAATTCACCCCTCCACTTT.

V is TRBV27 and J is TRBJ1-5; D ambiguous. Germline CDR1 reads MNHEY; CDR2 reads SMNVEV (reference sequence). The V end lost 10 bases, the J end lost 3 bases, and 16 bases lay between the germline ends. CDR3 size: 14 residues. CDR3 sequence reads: CATRGLDLNQPQHF. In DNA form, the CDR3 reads TGTGCCACCCGGGGTTTGGATCTCAATCAGCCCCAGCATTTT.

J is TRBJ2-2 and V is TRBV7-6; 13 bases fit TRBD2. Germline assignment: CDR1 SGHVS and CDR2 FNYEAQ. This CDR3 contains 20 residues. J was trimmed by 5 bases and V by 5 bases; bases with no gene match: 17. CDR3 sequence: CASSLPPTSGRLEGTGELFF. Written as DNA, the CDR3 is TGTGCCAGCAGCCTCCCCCCGACTAGCGGGAGGTTGGAGGGGACCGGGGAGCTGTTTTTT. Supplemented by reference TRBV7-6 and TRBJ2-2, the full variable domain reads GAGVSQSPRYKVTKRGQDVALRCDPISGHVSLYWYRQALGQGPEFLTYFNYEAQQDKSGLPNDRFSAERPEGSISTLTIQRTEQRDSAMYRCASSLPPTSGRLEGTGELFFGEGSRLTVL.

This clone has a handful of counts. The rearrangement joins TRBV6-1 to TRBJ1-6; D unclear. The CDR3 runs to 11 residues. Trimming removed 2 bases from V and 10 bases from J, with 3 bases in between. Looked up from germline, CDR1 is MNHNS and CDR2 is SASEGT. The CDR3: CASSEISPLHF. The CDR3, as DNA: TGTGCCAGCAGTGAAATCTCACCCCTCCACTTT.

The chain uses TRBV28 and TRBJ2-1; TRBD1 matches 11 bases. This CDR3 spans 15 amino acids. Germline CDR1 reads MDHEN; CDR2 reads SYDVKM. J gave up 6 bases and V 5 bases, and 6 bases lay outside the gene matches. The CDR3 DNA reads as TGTGCCAGCAGTCACCGGGACAGGGGGTTCAATGAGCAGTTCTTC. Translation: CASSHRDRGFNEQFF.

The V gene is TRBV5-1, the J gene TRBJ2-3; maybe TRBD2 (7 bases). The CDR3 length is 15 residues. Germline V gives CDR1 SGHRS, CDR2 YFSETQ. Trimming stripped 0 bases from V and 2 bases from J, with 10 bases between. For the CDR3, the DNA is TGCGCCAGCAGCTTGGAGGGGGGGCCCACAGATACGCAGTATTTT. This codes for CASSLEGGPTDTQYF.

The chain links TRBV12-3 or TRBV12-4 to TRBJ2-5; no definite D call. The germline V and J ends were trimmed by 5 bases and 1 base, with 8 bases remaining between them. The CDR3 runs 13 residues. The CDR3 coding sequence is TGTGCCAGCAGTCAAGGGTTCCAAGAGACCCAGTACTTC. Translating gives CASSQGFQETQYF.

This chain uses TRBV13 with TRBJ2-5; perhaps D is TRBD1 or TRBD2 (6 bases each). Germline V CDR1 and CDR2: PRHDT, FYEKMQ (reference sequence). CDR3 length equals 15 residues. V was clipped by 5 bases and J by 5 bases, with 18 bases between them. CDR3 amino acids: CASSPILGGYETQYF. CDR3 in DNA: TGTGCCAGCAGCCCCATACTAGGGGGGTACGAGACCCAGTACTTC.

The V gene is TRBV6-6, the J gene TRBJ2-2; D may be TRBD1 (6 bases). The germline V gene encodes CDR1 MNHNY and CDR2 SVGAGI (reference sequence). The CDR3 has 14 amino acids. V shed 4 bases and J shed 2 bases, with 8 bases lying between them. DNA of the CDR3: TGTGCCAGCAGTTCCGGGACAAACACCGGGGAGCTGTTTTTT. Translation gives CASSSGTNTGELFF.

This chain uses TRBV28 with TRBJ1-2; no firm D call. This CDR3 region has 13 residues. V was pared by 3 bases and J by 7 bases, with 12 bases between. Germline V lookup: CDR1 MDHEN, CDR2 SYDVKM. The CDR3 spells CASSFFRESGYTF. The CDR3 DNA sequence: TGTGCCAGCAGTTTTTTCAGAGAGTCTGGCTACACCTTC.

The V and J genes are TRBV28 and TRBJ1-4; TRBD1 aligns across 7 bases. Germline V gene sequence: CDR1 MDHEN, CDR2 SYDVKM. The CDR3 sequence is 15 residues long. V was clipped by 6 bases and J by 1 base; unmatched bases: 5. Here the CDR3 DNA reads TGTGCCAGCAGGTCCGGGACAGAAACTAATGAAAAACTGTTTTTT. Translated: CASRSGTETNEKLFF.

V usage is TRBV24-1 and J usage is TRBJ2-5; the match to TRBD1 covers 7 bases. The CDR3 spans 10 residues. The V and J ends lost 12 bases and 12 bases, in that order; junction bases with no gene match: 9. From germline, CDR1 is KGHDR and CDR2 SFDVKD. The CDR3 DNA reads TGTGCCTTTAACCCGGGACAGAAGTACTTC. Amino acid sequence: CAFNPGQKYF.

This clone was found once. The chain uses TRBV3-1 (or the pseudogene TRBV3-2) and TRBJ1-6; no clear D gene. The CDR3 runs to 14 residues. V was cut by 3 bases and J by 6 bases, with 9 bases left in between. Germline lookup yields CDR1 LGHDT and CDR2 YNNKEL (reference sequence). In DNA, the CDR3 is TGTGCCAGCAGCCACGCCACTGGTAATTCACCCCTCCACTTT. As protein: CASSHATGNSPLHF.